This T cell receptor (beta chain) was recorded in a study of cytomegalovirus exposure and HLA in healthy donors. Findings and limits, study-wide: Using a false discovery rate of 0.05, a later analysis showed that 15,000 to 20,000 TCR beta sequences were associated with HLA alleles.

This clone was seen only a few times. Its antigen is as yet unknown. V was trimmed by 0 bases and J by 5 bases, leaving 18 bases between them. From germline, CDR1 is SGHNT and CDR2 YYREEE (reference sequence). This CDR3 spans 16 amino acids. The PCR employed 60 Vbeta primers together with 13 Jbeta primers. Using immunoSEQ multiplex PCR, the repertoire was profiled, and TCRdb retains in-frame clones only, with some absent. Among 100,000 to 150,000 clones, approximately 80% were seen once, and the ten largest hold approximately 1.5%. The chain employs TRBV5-4 and TRBJ2-7; possible D gene TRBD2, 5 bases. The receptor comes from a woman between 18 and 29 years old in good health and CMV-seronegative. The sequencing sample was made of PBMCs. The CDR3 spells CASSLAFGGVGHEQYF. CDR3 in DNA: TGTGCCAGCAGCTTGGCCTTTGGAGGTGTCGGGCACGAGCAGTACTTC.